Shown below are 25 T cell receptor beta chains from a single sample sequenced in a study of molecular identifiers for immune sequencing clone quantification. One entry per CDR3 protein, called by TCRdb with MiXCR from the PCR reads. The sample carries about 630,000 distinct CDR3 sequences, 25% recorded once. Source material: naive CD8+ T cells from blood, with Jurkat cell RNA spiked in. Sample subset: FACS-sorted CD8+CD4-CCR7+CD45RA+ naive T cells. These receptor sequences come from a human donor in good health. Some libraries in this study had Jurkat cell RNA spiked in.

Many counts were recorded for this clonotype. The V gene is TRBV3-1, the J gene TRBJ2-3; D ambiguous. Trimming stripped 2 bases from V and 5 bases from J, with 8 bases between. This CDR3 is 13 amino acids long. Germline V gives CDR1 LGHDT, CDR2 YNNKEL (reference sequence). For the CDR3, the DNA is TGTGCCAGCAGCCAACCCCCCGAAGATACGCAGTATTTT. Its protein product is CASSQPPEDTQYF.

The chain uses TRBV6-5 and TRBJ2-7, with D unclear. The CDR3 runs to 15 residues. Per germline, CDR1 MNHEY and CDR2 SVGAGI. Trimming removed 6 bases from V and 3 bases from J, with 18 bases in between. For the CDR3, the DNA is TGTGCCAGCAGCTACGGGTCGACCACTTTCTACGAGCAGTACTTC. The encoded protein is CASSYGSTTFYEQYF.

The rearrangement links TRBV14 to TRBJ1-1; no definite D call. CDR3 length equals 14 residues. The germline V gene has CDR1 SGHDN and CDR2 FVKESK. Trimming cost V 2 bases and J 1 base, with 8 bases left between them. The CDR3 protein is CASSQLMSNTEAFF. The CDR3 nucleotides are TGTGCCAGCAGCCAATTAATGTCGAACACTGAAGCTTTCTTT. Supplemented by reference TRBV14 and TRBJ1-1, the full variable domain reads EAGVTQFPSHSVIEKGQTVTLRCDPISGHDNLYWYRRVMGKEIKFLLHFVKESKQDESGMPNNRFLAERTGGTYSTLKVQPAELEDSGVYFCASSQLMSNTEAFFGQGTRLTVV.

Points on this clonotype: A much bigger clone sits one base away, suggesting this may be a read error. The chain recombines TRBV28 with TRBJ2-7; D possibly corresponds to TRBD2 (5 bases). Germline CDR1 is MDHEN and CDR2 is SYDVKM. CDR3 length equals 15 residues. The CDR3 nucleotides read TGTGCCAGCAATTTAGGCTTTCGGGGTTCCTACGAGCAGTACTTC. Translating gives CASNLGFRGSYEQYF.

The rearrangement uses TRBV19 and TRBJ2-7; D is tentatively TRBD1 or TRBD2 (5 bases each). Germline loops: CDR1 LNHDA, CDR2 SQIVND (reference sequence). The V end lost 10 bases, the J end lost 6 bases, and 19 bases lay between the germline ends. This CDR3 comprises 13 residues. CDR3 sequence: CATEGRVASEQYF. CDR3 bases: TGTGCCACCGAGGGACGGGTCGCCTCCGAGCAGTACTTC.

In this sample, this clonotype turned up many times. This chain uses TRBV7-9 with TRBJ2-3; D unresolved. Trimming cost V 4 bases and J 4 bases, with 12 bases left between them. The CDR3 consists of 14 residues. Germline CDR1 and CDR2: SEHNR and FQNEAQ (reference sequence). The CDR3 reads CASSSQVGPDTQYF. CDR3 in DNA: TGTGCCAGCAGCTCCCAAGTGGGCCCAGATACGCAGTATTTT. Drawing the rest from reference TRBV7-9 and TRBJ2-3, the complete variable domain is DTGVSQNPRHKITKRGQNVTFRCDPISEHNRLYWYRQTLGQGPEFLTYFQNEAQLEKSRLLSDRFSAERPKGSFSTLEIQRTEQGDSAMYLCASSSQVGPDTQYFGPGTRLTVL.

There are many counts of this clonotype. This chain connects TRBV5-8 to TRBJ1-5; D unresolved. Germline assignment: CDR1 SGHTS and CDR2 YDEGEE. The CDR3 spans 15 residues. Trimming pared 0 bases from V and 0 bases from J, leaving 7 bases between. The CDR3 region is CASSLGHLSNQPQHF. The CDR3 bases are TGTGCCAGCAGCTTGGGGCACCTTAGCAATCAGCCCCAGCATTTT.

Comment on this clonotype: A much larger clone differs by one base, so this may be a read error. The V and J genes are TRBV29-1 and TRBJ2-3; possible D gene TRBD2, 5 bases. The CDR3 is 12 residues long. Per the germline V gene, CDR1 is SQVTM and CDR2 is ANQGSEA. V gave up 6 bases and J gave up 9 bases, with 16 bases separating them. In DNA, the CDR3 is TGCAGCGTCTCCACAATTGAGGGCACGCAGTATTTT. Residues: CSVSTIEGTQYF.

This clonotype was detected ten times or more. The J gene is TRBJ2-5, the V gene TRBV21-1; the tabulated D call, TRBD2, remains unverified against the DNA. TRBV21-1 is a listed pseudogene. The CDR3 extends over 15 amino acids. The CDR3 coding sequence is TGTGCCAGCAGCAAATATAAGGGACCCCCCGCGGCCCAGTACTTC. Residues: CASSKYKGPPAAQYF.

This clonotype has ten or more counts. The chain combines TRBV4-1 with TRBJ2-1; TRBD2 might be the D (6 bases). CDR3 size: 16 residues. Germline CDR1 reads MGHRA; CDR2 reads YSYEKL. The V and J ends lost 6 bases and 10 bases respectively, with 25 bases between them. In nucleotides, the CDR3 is TGCGCCAGCAGTCCCCCGCTAGCGCAATACATCTCCGAGCAGTTCTTC. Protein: CASSPPLAQYISEQFF.

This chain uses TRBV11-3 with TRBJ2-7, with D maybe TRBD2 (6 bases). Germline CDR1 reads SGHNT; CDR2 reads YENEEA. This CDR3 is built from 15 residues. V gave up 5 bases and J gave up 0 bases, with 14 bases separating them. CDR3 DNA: TGTGCCAGCAGCCGAGGGCACGGGGGCTCCTACGAGCAGTACTTC. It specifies CASSRGHGGSYEQYF.

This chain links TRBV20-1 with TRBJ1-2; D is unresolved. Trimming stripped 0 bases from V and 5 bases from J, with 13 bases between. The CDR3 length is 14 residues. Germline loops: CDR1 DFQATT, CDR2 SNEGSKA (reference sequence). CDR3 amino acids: CSARDHSIVYGYTF. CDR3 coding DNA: TGCAGTGCTAGAGATCATTCCATAGTGTATGGCTACACCTTC.

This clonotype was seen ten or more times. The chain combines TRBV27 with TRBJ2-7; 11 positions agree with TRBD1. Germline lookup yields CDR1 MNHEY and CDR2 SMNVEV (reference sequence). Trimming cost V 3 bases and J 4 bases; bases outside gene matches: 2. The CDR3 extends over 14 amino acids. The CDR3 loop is CASSLGQGEYEQYF. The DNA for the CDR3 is TGTGCCAGCAGTTTGGGACAGGGGGAGTACGAGCAGTACTTC.

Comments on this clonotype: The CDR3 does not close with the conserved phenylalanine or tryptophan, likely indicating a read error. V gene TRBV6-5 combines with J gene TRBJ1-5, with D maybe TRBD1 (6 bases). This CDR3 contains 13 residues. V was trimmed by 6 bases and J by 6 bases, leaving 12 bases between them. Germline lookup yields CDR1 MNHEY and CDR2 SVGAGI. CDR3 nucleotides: TGTGCCAGCAGCGGGACAAGTCGTCAGCCCCAGCATTTA. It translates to CASSGTSRQPQHL.

The CDR3 reads CATSRDLGITGELFF. In nucleotides, the CDR3 is TGTGCCACCAGCAGAGATTTGGGGATCACCGGGGAGCTGTTTTTT. The chain has TRBV15 and TRBJ2-2; D not certain. This CDR3 is 15 amino acids long. V was trimmed by 0 bases and J by 4 bases, leaving 9 bases between them. CDR1 LNHNV and CDR2 YYDKDF come from the germline V gene (reference sequence).

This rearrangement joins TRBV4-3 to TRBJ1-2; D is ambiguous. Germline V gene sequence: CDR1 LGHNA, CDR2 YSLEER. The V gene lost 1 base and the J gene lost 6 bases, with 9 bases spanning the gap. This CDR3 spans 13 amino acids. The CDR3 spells CASSQGGQDGYTF. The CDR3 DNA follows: TGCGCCAGCAGCCAAGGGGGTCAGGATGGCTACACCTTC.

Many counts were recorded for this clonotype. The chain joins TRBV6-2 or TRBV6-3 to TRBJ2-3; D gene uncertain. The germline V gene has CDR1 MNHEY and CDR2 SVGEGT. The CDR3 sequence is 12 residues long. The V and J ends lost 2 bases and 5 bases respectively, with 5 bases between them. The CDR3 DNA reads TGTGCCAGCAGTTACGCCAAAGATACGCAGTATTTT. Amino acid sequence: CASSYAKDTQYF.

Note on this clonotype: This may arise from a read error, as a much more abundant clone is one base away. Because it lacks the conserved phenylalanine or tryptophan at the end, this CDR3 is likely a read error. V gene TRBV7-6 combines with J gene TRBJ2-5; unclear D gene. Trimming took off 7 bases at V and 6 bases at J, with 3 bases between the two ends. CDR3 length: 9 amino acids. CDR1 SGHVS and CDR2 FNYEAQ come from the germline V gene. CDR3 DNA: TGTGCCAGCAACCAGACCCAGTACCTC. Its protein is CASNQTQYL.

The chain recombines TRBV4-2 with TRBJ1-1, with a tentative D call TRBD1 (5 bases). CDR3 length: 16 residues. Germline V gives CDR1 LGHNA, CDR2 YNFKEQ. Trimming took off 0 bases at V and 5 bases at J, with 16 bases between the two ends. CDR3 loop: CASSQDRGLWGTEAFF. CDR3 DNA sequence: TGTGCCAGCAGCCAAGATCGGGGCCTCTGGGGAACTGAAGCTTTCTTT.

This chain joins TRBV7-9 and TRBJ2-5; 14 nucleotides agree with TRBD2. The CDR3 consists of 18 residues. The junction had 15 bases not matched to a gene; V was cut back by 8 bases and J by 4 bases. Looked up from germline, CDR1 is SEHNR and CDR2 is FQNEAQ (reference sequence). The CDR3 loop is CASQGFSGLAGVSETQYF. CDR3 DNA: TGTGCCAGCCAGGGGTTTTCGGGACTAGCGGGAGTATCAGAGACCCAGTACTTC.

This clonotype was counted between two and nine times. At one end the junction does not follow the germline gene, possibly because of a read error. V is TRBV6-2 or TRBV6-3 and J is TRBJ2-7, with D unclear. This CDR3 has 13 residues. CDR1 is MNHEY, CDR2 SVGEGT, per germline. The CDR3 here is CVSSYSGPYEQYF. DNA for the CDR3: TGTGTCAGCAGTTACTCCGGTCCCTACGAGCAGTACTTC.

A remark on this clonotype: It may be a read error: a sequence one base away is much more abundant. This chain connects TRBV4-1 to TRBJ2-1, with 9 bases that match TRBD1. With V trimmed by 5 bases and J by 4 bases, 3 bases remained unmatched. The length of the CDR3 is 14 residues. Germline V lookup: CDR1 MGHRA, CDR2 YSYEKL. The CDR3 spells CASSEGTGYNEQFF. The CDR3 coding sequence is TGCGCCAGCAGCGAGGGGACAGGGTACAATGAGCAGTTCTTC.

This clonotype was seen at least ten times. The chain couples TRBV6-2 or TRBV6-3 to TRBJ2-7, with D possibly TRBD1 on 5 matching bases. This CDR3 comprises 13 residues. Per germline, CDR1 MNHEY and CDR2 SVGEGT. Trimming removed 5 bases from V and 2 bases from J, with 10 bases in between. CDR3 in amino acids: CASSTGGAYEQYF. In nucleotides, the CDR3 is TGTGCCAGCAGTACAGGTGGAGCCTACGAGCAGTACTTC.

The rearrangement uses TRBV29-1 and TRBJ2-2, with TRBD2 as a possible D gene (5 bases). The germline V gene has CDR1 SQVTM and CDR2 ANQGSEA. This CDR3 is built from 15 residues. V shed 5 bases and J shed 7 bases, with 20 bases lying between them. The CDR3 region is CSVHLEGRPGGELFF. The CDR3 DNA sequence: TGCAGCGTTCATCTAGAGGGTCGACCGGGCGGGGAGCTGTTTTTT.

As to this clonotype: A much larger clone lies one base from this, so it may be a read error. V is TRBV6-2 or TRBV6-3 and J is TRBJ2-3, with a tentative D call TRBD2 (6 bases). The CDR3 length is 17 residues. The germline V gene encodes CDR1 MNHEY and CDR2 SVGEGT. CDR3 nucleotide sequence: TGTGCCAGCAGTTACTCGAAGGAGGGTAGGAGCACAAATACGCAGTATTTT. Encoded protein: CASSYSKEGRSTNTQYF.